A selection of T cell receptor beta chains follows, all from one sample in a study of blood T cells in healthy people across ages. TCRdb recomputed calls from the 5' RACE reads with MiXCR, one row per CDR3 protein. The sample lists approximately 830,000 distinct CDR3 sequences, about 62% seen once, with around 30% in the top ten. Sequenced material: blood. These receptors originate from a man younger than 45 in good health. Each CDR3 is given with its conserved first and last residue. Each record gives: V gene, J gene, D gene, CDR3 length, CDR3 protein. A D gene is named only where the DNA matches it firmly.

TRBV10-3,TRBJ2-5,.,14,CATMDGGHQETQYF
TRBV29-1,TRBJ2-7,TRBD1,14,CSVGGTGVKNEQYF
TRBV27,TRBJ2-3,.,15,CASSSRKSWTDTQYF
TRBV2,TRBJ1-2,TRBD1,16,CASTLSRTGDRYGYTF
TRBV29-1,TRBJ2-6,.,14,CSVESRSGADVLSF
TRBV4-3,TRBJ2-7,TRBD1,14,CASSPGTGAYEQYF
TRBV4-2,TRBJ2-7,.,16,CASSQDLGTGPYEQYF
TRBV6-1,TRBJ2-7,TRBD1,14,CASSESETGYEQYF
TRBV4-3,TRBJ2-3,TRBD2,17,CASSSSAGLAVSDTQYF
TRBV10-3,.,.,15,CAISESSAGWETQYF
TRBV14,TRBJ2-3,.,16,CASSQAALGWTDTQYF
TRBV2,TRBJ2-7,TRBD1,14,CASSEQGAHHEQYF
TRBV5-1,TRBJ2-3,.,18,CASSLEGGSALSTDTQYF
TRBV29-1,TRBJ1-4,TRBD1,15,CSVQGGLATNEKLFF
TRBV4-1,TRBJ2-3,TRBD2,15,CASSQLGTSGNTQYF
TRBV20-1,TRBJ1-6,.,13,CSAEGRNNSPLHF
TRBV6-5,TRBJ2-3,.,16,CASSLGRTGLVDTQYF
TRBV6-2/TRBV6-3,TRBJ2-3,.,16,CASISSGGGRPDTQYF
TRBV5-1,TRBJ1-2,TRBD1,15,CASSLEQGATGGYTF
TRBV7-3,TRBJ2-5,TRBD2,13,CASSVVSGETQYF
TRBV20-1,TRBJ2-7,TRBD2,14,CSALGAGGYYEQYF
TRBV12-3/TRBV12-4,TRBJ2-6,.,13,CAGRGSGANVLTF
TRBV7-2,TRBJ2-3,.,13,CASRQQVRDTQYF
TRBV2,TRBJ1-6,.,15,CASSEGVRGGSPLHF
TRBV4-3,TRBJ2-7,TRBD2,17,CASSQDLSSGPSYEQYF
TRBV12-3/TRBV12-4,TRBJ1-2,.,14,CASSRGRGDYGYTF
TRBV4-3,TRBJ2-1,.,13,CASSQDSSREQFF
TRBV11-1,TRBJ2-7,TRBD1,15,CASSPVDRGPHEQYF
TRBV9,TRBJ2-3,.,15,CASSVGGGNTDTQYF
TRBV2,TRBJ2-5,TRBD2,17,CASSSFPGTTMQETQYF
TRBV6-2/TRBV6-3,TRBJ2-4,TRBD1,11,CASRQGSYPYF
TRBV5-1,TRBJ2-1,TRBD2,15,CASSLSTSTYNEQFF
TRBV3-1,TRBJ1-2,TRBD1,15,CASSQDLTGIYGYTF
TRBV5-1,TRBJ2-6,TRBD1,16,CASSPSTGSGANVLTF
TRBV7-6,TRBJ2-1,.,16,CASSPTPWAVHNEQFF
TRBV28,TRBJ2-5,.,17,CASSLVAQGSPKETQYF
TRBV6-7,TRBJ2-1,.,12,CASPTVYNEQFF
TRBV7-2,TRBJ2-7,TRBD1,15,CASSLGTGPNYEQYF
TRBV11-1,TRBJ2-1,TRBD1,14,CASRTGTAVEVQFF
TRBV12-3/TRBV12-4,TRBJ2-7,TRBD1,16,CASTYFSRGLGYEQYF
TRBV28,TRBJ2-1,.,11,CAMQGNNEQFF
TRBV28,.,.,10,CASSRDEQYF
TRBV6-5,TRBJ1-4,.,17,CASSYRTGSATNEKLFF
TRBV10-3,TRBJ2-7,.,14,CAIRGTDSPHEQYF
TRBV29-1,TRBJ1-6,TRBD1,13,CSVRDRANSPLHF
TRBV15,TRBJ2-3,.,13,CATSRDRQDTQYF
TRBV5-1,TRBJ2-1,.,12,CASSEPGSEQFF
TRBV10-2,TRBJ2-3,.,16,CASSDQQGWSTDTQYF
TRBV7-2,TRBJ2-7,.,17,CASSFSLRAANLYEQYF
TRBV20-1,TRBJ1-6,.,15,CSARPGHSYNSPLHF
TRBV28,TRBJ2-7,.,14,CASSFSPGSYEQYF
TRBV29-1,TRBJ2-7,TRBD1,13,CSVEADRENEQYF
TRBV6-5,TRBJ2-5,TRBD2,16,CASSSPRAGGQETQYF
TRBV14,TRBJ2-7,.,14,CASSRQDGTYEQYF
TRBV29-1,TRBJ1-2,.,13,CSPGGAFNYGYTF
TRBV6-1,TRBJ2-4,.,14,CASSAQGGKNIQYF
TRBV7-3,TRBJ2-3,TRBD1,16,CASSTTGGRYTDTQYF
TRBV6-2/TRBV6-3,TRBJ2-2,.,13,CASSQQSTGELFF
TRBV5-1,TRBJ2-7,.,15,CASSLVPDTSYEQYF